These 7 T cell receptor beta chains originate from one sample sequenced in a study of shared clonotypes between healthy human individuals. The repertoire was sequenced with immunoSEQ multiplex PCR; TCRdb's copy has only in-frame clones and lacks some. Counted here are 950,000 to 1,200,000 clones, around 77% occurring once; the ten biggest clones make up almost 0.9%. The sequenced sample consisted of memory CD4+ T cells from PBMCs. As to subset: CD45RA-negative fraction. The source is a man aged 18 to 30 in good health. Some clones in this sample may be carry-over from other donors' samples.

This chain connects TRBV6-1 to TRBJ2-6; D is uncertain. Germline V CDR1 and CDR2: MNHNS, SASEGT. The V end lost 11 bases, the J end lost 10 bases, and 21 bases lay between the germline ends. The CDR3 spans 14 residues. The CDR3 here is CAASVAFRANVLTF. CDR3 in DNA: TGTGCCGCCTCGGTGGCGTTCCGCGCTAACGTCCTGACTTTC.

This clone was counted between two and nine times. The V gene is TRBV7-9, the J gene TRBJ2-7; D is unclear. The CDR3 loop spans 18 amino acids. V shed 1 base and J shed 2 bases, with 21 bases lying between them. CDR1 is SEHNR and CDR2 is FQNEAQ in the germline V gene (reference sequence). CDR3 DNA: TGTGCCAGCAGCTTAGGCTCGAGAGTGGCCCTAAGGACCTACGAGCAGTACTTC. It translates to CASSLGSRVALRTYEQYF.

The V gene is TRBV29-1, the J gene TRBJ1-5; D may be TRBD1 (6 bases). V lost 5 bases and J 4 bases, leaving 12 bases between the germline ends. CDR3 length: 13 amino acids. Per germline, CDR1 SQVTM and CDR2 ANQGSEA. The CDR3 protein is CSVILTGNQPQHF. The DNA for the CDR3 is TGCAGCGTTATTTTAACAGGGAATCAGCCCCAGCATTTT.

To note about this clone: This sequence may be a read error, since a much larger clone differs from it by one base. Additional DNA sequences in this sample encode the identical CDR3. CDR3 nucleotide sequence: TGTGCCAGCAGCCTGGGACAGAACACTGAAGCTTTCTTT. Its protein is CASSLGQNTEAFF. The genes are TRBV28 and TRBJ1-1; D perhaps matches TRBD1 (6 bases). Trimming cost V 6 bases and J 1 base, with 9 bases left between them. CDR1 is MDHEN, CDR2 SYDVKM, per germline. The CDR3 has 13 residues.

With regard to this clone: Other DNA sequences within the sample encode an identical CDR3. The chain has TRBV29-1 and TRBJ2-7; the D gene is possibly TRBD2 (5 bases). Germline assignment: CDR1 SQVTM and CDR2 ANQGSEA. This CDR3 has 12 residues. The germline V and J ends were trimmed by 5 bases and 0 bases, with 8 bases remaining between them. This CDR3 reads CSVSGTSYEQYF. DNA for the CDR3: TGCAGCGTTTCGGGAACCTCCTACGAGCAGTACTTC.

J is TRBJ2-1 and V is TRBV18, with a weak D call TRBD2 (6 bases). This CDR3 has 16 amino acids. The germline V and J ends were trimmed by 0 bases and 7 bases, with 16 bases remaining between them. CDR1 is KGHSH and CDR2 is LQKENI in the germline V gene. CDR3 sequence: CASSPPVGRTDNEQFF. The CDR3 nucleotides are TGTGCCAGCTCACCACCGGTCGGGAGAACAGATAATGAGCAGTTCTTC.

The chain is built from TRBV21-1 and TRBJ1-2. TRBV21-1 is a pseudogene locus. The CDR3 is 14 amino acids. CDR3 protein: CASSKGDSNYGYTF. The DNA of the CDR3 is TGTGCCAGCAGCAAAGGGGATTCTAACTATGGCTACACCTTC.